The 17 T cell receptor beta chains below all came from one sample that was sequenced in a study of blood T cell repertoires in COVID-19. Sequencing used immunoSEQ multiplex PCR; TCRdb keeps in-frame clones, though not all of them. The sample has more than 150,000 clones, about nine tenths seen once; the top ten hold less than 25%. Sample: peripheral blood. The receptors come from a man aged 70 or older with active or convalescent COVID-19.

This clone occurred a few times. Its ends do not fully match the called genes, so a read error is possible. This chain links TRBV10-1 with TRBJ1-2; 7 positions match TRBD1. The CDR3 has 16 residues. From germline, CDR1 is WNHNN and CDR2 SYGVQD (reference sequence). CDR3 in amino acids: CASTEVPQGANYGYTF. CDR3 coding DNA: TGCGCCAGCACTGAGGTCCCCCAGGGGGCTAACTATGGCTACACCTTC.

The rearrangement joins TRBV12-5 to TRBJ1-1; no clear D gene. The CDR3 is 13 residues long. V gave up 1 base and J gave up 8 bases, with 11 bases separating them. Germline V gives CDR1 LGHNT, CDR2 FRNRAP. The CDR3 nucleotides read TGTGCTAGTGGTTTGGACTCCGGCAGGGAAGCTTTCTTT. Protein product: CASGLDSGREAFF.

V gene TRBV11-1 combines with J gene TRBJ2-1, with TRBD1 identical over 7 bases. CDR3 size: 14 residues. Germline trimming cut 5 bases from V and 5 bases from J; bases unmatched to any gene: 6. The germline gives CDR1 SGHAT, CDR2 FQDESV (reference sequence). The DNA for the CDR3 is TGTGCCAGCAGCCCACGGGACAGAAACAATGAGCAGTTCTTC. It is translated as CASSPRDRNNEQFF.

CDR3 region: CASSVGAGYGYTF. DNA of the CDR3: TGTGCCAGCAGCGTGGGGGCCGGCTATGGCTACACCTTC. The chain employs TRBV11-2 and TRBJ1-2; TRBD1 is a possible D gene (6 bases). This CDR3 is 13 amino acids long. Trimming left V 5 bases short and J 4 bases short, with 11 bases between. Germline V gene lookup returns CDR1 SGHAT and CDR2 FQNNGV.

This chain joins TRBV6-2 or TRBV6-3 and TRBJ2-5, with D possibly being TRBD1 (5 bases). The CDR3 extends over 14 amino acids. Trimming stripped 6 bases from V and 1 base from J, with 12 bases between. CDR1 and CDR2 from the germline V gene are MNHEY and SVGEGT. The CDR3 DNA sequence: TGTGCCAGCAGCCTGACAGAGATCCAAGAGACCCAGTACTTC. Translated: CASSLTEIQETQYF.

V and J are TRBV6-5 and TRBJ2-1, with D possibly TRBD1 on 6 matching bases. CDR1 is MNHEY, CDR2 SVGAGI, per germline. Trimming cost V 6 bases and J 2 bases, with 14 bases left between them. This CDR3 is 15 amino acids long. Written as DNA, the CDR3 is TGTGCCAGCAGCCCGACAGGTAAAACCTACAATGAGCAGTTCTTC. Protein product: CASSPTGKTYNEQFF.

The chain combines TRBV28 with TRBJ2-7; no clear D gene. The V and J ends lost 4 bases and 0 bases respectively, with 7 bases between them. Per the germline V gene, CDR1 is MDHEN and CDR2 is SYDVKM. This CDR3 is built from 13 residues. CDR3 DNA sequence: TGTGCCAGCAGTTCGGTGAGCTCCTACGAGCAGTACTTC. Amino acids: CASSSVSSYEQYF.

The chain recombines TRBV7-9 with TRBJ2-7; possible D gene TRBD2, 6 bases. In germline, CDR1 is SEHNR, CDR2 FQNEAQ (reference sequence). This CDR3 comprises 15 residues. Trimming cost V 1 base and J 1 base, with 11 bases left between them. CDR3 in DNA: TGTGCCAGCAGCTTAGGAGGAGGGACGTCCTACGAGCAGTACTTC. Amino acids: CASSLGGGTSYEQYF.

This chain's CDR3 is CASSLKGGNSPLHF. The DNA of the CDR3 is TGTGCCAGCTCCCTCAAGGGGGGGAATTCACCCCTCCACTTT. The gene calls are TRBV18 and TRBJ1-6; TRBD1 is a possible D gene (6 bases). V gave up 6 bases and J gave up 7 bases, with 13 bases separating them. The CDR3 contains 14 residues. The germline CDR1 and CDR2 sequences are KGHSH and LQKENI.

The rearrangement uses TRBV19 and TRBJ1-4; 7 bases fit TRBD1. CDR1 and CDR2 (germline): LNHDA, SQIVND (reference sequence). CDR3 length equals 14 residues. The V and J ends lost 3 bases and 6 bases, in that order; junction bases with no gene match: 4. The CDR3 spells CASSINRGDEKLFF. As DNA, the CDR3 is TGTGCCAGTAGTATTAACAGGGGAGATGAAAAACTGTTTTTT.

V gene TRBV24-1 combines with J gene TRBJ1-2; D remains ambiguous. The CDR3 runs 12 residues. Germline V gene data show CDR1 as KGHDR and CDR2 as SFDVKD. V shed 1 base and J shed 8 bases, with 7 bases lying between them. The DNA for the CDR3 is TGTGCCACCAGTGATTTTGCGGCCGGCTACACCTTC. As protein: CATSDFAAGYTF.

This chain connects TRBV5-4 to TRBJ1-1, with 7 bases identical to TRBD1. Germline V lookup: CDR1 SGHNT, CDR2 YYREEE (reference sequence). The CDR3 is 16 residues long. J gave up 4 bases and V 4 bases, and 13 bases lay outside the gene matches. Written as DNA, the CDR3 is TGTGCCAGCAGCCTAAGAGGGGGCATGTTGGGCACTGAAGCTTTCTTT. This sequence encodes CASSLRGGMLGTEAFF.

The chain recombines TRBV7-2 with TRBJ2-5, with D possibly being TRBD1 (5 bases). Trimming removed 3 bases from V and 3 bases from J, with 17 bases in between. This CDR3 region has 16 residues. Germline assignment: CDR1 SGHTA and CDR2 FQGNSA. The CDR3 DNA follows: TGTGCCAGCAGCTTGATGGGCGCAGGGTGGGAAGAGACCCAGTACTTC. Translated: CASSLMGAGWEETQYF.

The CDR3 region is CASSFGSGGGNTQYF. CDR3 bases: TGTGCCAGCAGCTTTGGTAGCGGGGGGGGAAATACGCAGTATTTT. The chain combines TRBV5-8 with TRBJ2-3, with 11 bases lining up with TRBD2. With 2 bases clipped from V and 7 bases from J, the junction kept 6 bases outside the gene matches. The germline V gene has CDR1 SGHTS and CDR2 YDEGEE. This CDR3 is 15 amino acids long.

V gene TRBV10-3 combines with J gene TRBJ1-2, with a tentative D call TRBD1 (6 bases). V shed 7 bases and J shed 4 bases, with 13 bases lying between them. This CDR3 region has 13 residues. The germline CDR1 and CDR2 sequences are ENHRY and SYGVKD. The DNA for the CDR3 is TGTGCCATCACTGCCAGGGGTAGCTATGGCTACACCTTC. This encodes CAITARGSYGYTF.

In nucleotides, the CDR3 is TGTGCCAGCAGCGCCGACAGGGCCCCTGAAGCTTTCTTT. The encoded protein is CASSADRAPEAFF. This chain joins TRBV2 and TRBJ1-1, with TRBD1 matching 7 bases. V was pared by 6 bases and J by 6 bases, with 7 bases of the junction left unmatched. Per the germline V gene, CDR1 is SNHLY and CDR2 is FYNNEI. This CDR3 contains 13 residues.

This clone was observed once. The chain combines TRBV5-1 with TRBJ2-4, with a possible D match to TRBD1 (7 bases). Germline V lookup: CDR1 SGHRS, CDR2 YFSETQ. V lost 4 bases, J lost 3 bases, and 20 bases lay in between. This CDR3 is 17 amino acids long. CDR3 in DNA: TGCGCCAGCAGCAATGTCAGGGGGGCATTGGGCAAAAACATTCAGTACTTC. Its protein is CASSNVRGALGKNIQYF.